This TCR beta chain appears in the sequencing data of a study of sequential checkpoint blockade in melanoma. Treatment described: randomized to nivolumab then ipilimumab (arm A) or the reverse (arm B). Patients had received no earlier DNA-damaging chemotherapy. This CDR3 comprises 16 residues. Germline loops: CDR1 LNHNV, CDR2 YYDKDF (reference sequence). V lost 3 bases and J lost 0; bases outside the gene matches: 4. The repertoire was sequenced with immunoSEQ multiplex PCR; TCRdb's copy has only in-frame clones and lacks some. The data show 6,500 to 8,500 clones, 50% to 75% seen once. The chain combines TRBV15 with TRBJ1-4; TRBD1 matches at 7 bases. This TCR came from a human donor with melanoma. The sequences come from CD8+ T cells sorted from blood (inferred from file names), collected from a patient given nivolumab and ipilimumab in sequence. The CDR3 nucleotides are TGTGCCACCAGCAGTCCCGGGACAGCAACTAATGAAAAACTGTTTTTT. This encodes CATSSPGTATNEKLFF.